These T cell receptor beta chains were read from a single sample in a study of neurological immune-mediated disorders. MiXCR, run by TCRdb on the 5' RACE reads, gives a single entry per CDR3 protein. The sample lists about 74,000 distinct CDR3 sequences; around 5.2% were seen once. The sequencing input was PBMCs. The source of these receptors is a man aged 18 to 29 with multiple sclerosis. CDR3s include the opening cysteine and the closing phenylalanine or tryptophan. Each record gives: V gene, D gene, J gene, clone size, CDR3 protein, CDR3 DNA. D genes are given only for firm matches. The size entry is marked missing in some rows and otherwise reads once, few, many or a size class.

>TRBV19|TRBD2|TRBJ2-2|few
CASTLSRTSGGELFF
TGTGCCAGTACCCTATCTCGGACTAGCGGCGGGGAGCTGTTTTTT
>TRBV6-6|NA|TRBJ2-7|many
CASQTAMYEQYF
TGTGCCAGCCAGACAGCCATGTACGAGCAGTACTTC
>TRBV7-2|NA|TRBJ2-7|many
CASSAHPGRYEQYF
TGTGCCAGCAGCGCCCACCCGGGCCGCTACGAGCAGTACTTC
>TRBV20-1|NA|TRBJ1-4|many
CSASGGPTREKLFF
TGCAGTGCTAGCGGCGGCCCAACTAGAGAAAAACTGTTTTTT
>TRBV7-8|NA|TRBJ1-1|many
CASSWDLDTPKGDLNTEAFF
TGTGCCAGCAGCTGGGATCTAGATACGCCAAAAGGGGATCTGAACACTGAAGCTTTCTTT
>TRBV20-1|TRBD1|TRBJ2-5|many
CSARGDRTGRETQYF
TGCAGTGCTCGTGGGGACCGGACAGGGCGAGAGACCCAGTACTTC
>TRBV12-3/TRBV12-4|TRBD1|TRBJ2-6|many
CASSPPTGTGANVLTF
TGTGCCAGCAGTCCCCCGACAGGGACTGGGGCCAACGTCCTGACTTTC
>TRBV20-1|TRBD2|TRBJ2-7|many
CSASRTSGGYEQYF
TGCAGTGCTAGTCGGACTAGCGGGGGGTACGAGCAGTACTTC
>TRBV6-5|NA|TRBJ2-4|many
CASSYFPRGGGKNIQYF
TGTGCCAGCAGTTACTTCCCCAGGGGGGGAGGCAAAAACATTCAGTACTTC
>TRBV12-3/TRBV12-4|TRBD2|TRBJ2-1|many
CASSPTSGLFNEQFF
TGTGCCAGCAGTCCGACTAGCGGACTTTTCAATGAGCAGTTCTTC
>TRBV20-1|NA|TRBJ2-2|NA
CSARAPGASGELFF
TGCAGTGCTAGAGCTCCAGGGGCCAGCGGGGAGCTGTTTTTT
>TRBV10-3|TRBD1|TRBJ1-2|many
CAISTEGTGAYGYTF
TGTGCCATCAGCACGGAAGGGACAGGAGCCTATGGCTACACCTTC
>TRBV4-3|TRBD1|TRBJ2-7|many
CASSFRDRRYEQYF
TGCGCCAGCAGCTTCCGGGACAGGCGCTACGAGCAGTACTTC
>TRBV20-1|TRBD1|TRBJ2-6|many
CSAQGAGANVLTF
TGCAGTGCCCAGGGGGCTGGGGCCAACGTCCTGACTTTC
>TRBV21-1|NA|TRBJ2-7|many
CASSKEGRGTYEQYF
TGTGCCAGCAGCAAAGAGGGCAGGGGGACCTACGAGCAGTACTTC
>TRBV28|TRBD1|TRBJ2-3|many
CASGDRGFTDTQYF
TGTGCCAGCGGGGACAGGGGCTTCACAGATACGCAGTATTTT
>TRBV5-1|TRBD2|TRBJ2-1|many
CASSLDGTSGNEQFF
TGCGCCAGCAGCTTGGATGGGACTAGCGGGAATGAGCAGTTCTTC
>TRBV20-1|NA|TRBJ2-5|many
CSARDRRAGGLETQYF
TGCAGTGCTAGAGATCGGAGGGCAGGGGGTTTAGAGACCCAGTACTTC
>TRBV20-1|NA|TRBJ1-3|many
CSARLGTRNTIYF
TGCAGTGCTAGACTGGGGACCCGAAACACCATATATTTT
>TRBV6-6|NA|TRBJ2-7|many
CASNSGTPREQYF
TGTGCCAGCAATTCGGGCACCCCGCGGGAGCAGTACTTC
>TRBV20-1|NA|TRBJ1-5|many
CSARVKVSRQPQNF
TGCAGTGCTAGAGTGAAAGTGTCGAGGCAGCCCCAGAATTTT
>TRBV7-2|NA|TRBJ2-2|many
CASSPVTGHGTGELFF
TGTGCCAGCAGCCCAGTGACAGGACATGGTACCGGGGAGCTGTTTTTT
>TRBV28|NA|TRBJ2-2|many
CASSPLPTGRNDTGELFF
TGTGCCAGCAGTCCTTTACCCACCGGACGTAACGACACCGGGGAGCTGTTTTTT
>TRBV12-3/TRBV12-4|NA|TRBJ1-3|many
CASSLSPEGVSGNTIYF
TGTGCCAGCAGTTTAAGCCCCGAAGGGGTCTCTGGAAACACCATATATTTT
>TRBV9|TRBD1|TRBJ2-7|many
CASSGGTGDEQYF
TGTGCCAGCAGCGGGGGAACAGGGGACGAGCAGTACTTC
>TRBV7-3|TRBD2|TRBJ2-2|many
CASSLSGGPNGELFF
TGTGCCAGCAGCTTATCGGGGGGGCCAAACGGGGAGCTGTTTTTT
>TRBV30|NA|TRBJ1-1|NA
CAWSGGTTEAFF
TGTGCCTGGAGTGGTGGCACCACTGAAGCTTTCTTT
>TRBV20-1|NA|TRBJ2-4|many
CSASPASTRGKNIQYF
TGCAGTGCTAGTCCGGCCTCGACTCGGGGCAAAAACATTCAGTACTTC
>TRBV3-1|NA|TRBJ2-7|many
CASSSPYEQYF
TGTGCCAGCAGCTCCCCCTACGAGCAGTACTTC
>TRBV29-1|TRBD1|TRBJ1-2|many
CSVLGQGATLGGYGYTF
TGCAGCGTCCTGGGACAGGGGGCTACGCTCGGGGGGTATGGCTACACCTTC
>TRBV16|NA|TRBJ2-1|many
CASSQGGSRYNEQFF
TGTGCCAGCAGCCAAGGGGGGTCACGGTACAATGAGCAGTTCTTC
>TRBV7-2|TRBD2|TRBJ2-7|many
CASSSPFEREIDEQYF
TGTGCCAGCAGCTCCCCTTTTGAGCGGGAGATCGACGAGCAGTACTTC
>TRBV12-3/TRBV12-4|NA|TRBJ2-2|many
CASSPQGFGANTGELFF
TGTGCCAGCAGCCCCCAGGGATTCGGCGCGAACACCGGGGAGCTGTTTTTT
>TRBV6-2/TRBV6-3|TRBD2|TRBJ2-7|many
CASTHRLGAGGAYEQYF
TGTGCCAGCACCCACCGCCTGGGAGCGGGGGGAGCCTACGAGCAGTACTTC
>TRBV6-2/TRBV6-3|NA|TRBJ1-2|many
CASSYFVSDGYTF
TGTGCCAGCAGTTACTTCGTGTCGGATGGCTACACCTTC
>TRBV4-3|NA|TRBJ2-3|many
CASSQRSGPQPADTQYF
TGCGCCAGCAGCCAAAGATCCGGGCCTCAGCCCGCAGATACGCAGTATTTT
>TRBV12-3/TRBV12-4|NA|TRBJ1-1|many
CASTSRSVITEAFF
TGTGCCAGCACCTCCAGGTCCGTCATCACTGAAGCTTTCTTT
>TRBV5-6|NA|TRBJ2-7|many
CASSLGGVSYEQYF
TGTGCCAGCAGCTTGGGCGGGGTAAGCTACGAGCAGTACTTC
>TRBV29-1|NA|TRBJ2-2|many
CSVRGGPGELFF
TGCAGCGTGCGGGGCGGGCCCGGGGAGCTGTTTTTT
>TRBV5-5|TRBD1|TRBJ2-2|many
CASSPTGGITGELFF
TGTGCCAGCAGCCCTACAGGGGGGATCACCGGGGAGCTGTTTTTT
>TRBV19|NA|TRBJ2-1|NA
CASNSGSSYNEQFF
TGTGCCAGTAACAGCGGTAGCTCCTACAATGAGCAGTTCTTC
>TRBV5-1|NA|TRBJ2-3|many
CASSLLGGQSDTQYF
TGCGCCAGCAGCTTGCTGGGGGGCCAGTCAGATACGCAGTATTTT
>TRBV20-1|NA|TRBJ1-1|many
CSARDSRRDWGTEAFF
TGCAGTGCTAGAGATTCGAGAAGGGACTGGGGAACTGAAGCTTTCTTT
>TRBV5-1|NA|TRBJ1-1|many
CASSRLGRSNTEAFF
TGCGCCAGCTCGAGACTCGGACGGTCGAACACTGAAGCTTTCTTT
>TRBV4-1|NA|TRBJ2-3|few
CASSQVWTDGFTDTQYF
TGCGCCAGCAGCCAAGTCTGGACAGATGGATTCACAGATACGCAGTATTTT
>TRBV20-1|NA|TRBJ1-5|many
CSARGGYGSNQPQHF
TGCAGTGCTAGAGGGGGGTATGGAAGCAATCAGCCCCAGCATTTT
>TRBV20-1|NA|TRBJ1-4|many
CSAGWTASNEKLFF
TGCAGTGCGGGATGGACAGCCTCTAATGAAAAACTGTTTTTT
>TRBV7-2|NA|TRBJ2-1|many
CASSLGLLNEQFF
TGTGCCAGCAGCTTAGGGCTACTCAATGAGCAGTTCTTC
>TRBV20-1|TRBD2|TRBJ2-1|many
CSAERGGGNEQFF
TGCAGTGCTGAACGGGGGGGCGGCAATGAGCAGTTCTTC
>TRBV11-2|NA|TRBJ2-5|many
CASSVVGGLETQYF
TGTGCCAGCAGCGTCGTTGGGGGGCTGGAGACCCAGTACTTC
>TRBV5-1|NA|TRBJ1-5|few
CASSLDGLVGQPQNF
TGCGCCAGCAGCTTGGACGGGTTGGTCGGTCAGCCCCAGAATTTT
>TRBV5-6|NA|TRBJ2-1|many
CASSLIPGTSSYNEQFF
TGTGCCAGCAGCTTAATCCCGGGAACTAGCTCCTACAATGAGCAGTTCTTC
>TRBV20-1|NA|TRBJ2-5|many
CSARDPRRETQYF
TGCAGTGCTAGAGACCCCCGCCGGGAGACCCAGTACTTC
>TRBV12-5|NA|TRBJ2-1|few
CASGLNIDEQFF
TGTGCTAGTGGCTTGAATATAGATGAGCAGTTCTTC
>TRBV5-1|TRBD1|TRBJ1-5|many
CASSRTGNSNQPQHF
TGCGCCAGCAGCCGGACAGGAAATAGCAATCAGCCCCAGCATTTT